This paragraph reports one T cell receptor (beta chain). This record comes from a study of control samples from healthy donors and cancer patients. The repertoire was sequenced with immunoSEQ multiplex PCR; TCRdb's copy has only in-frame clones and lacks some. Of 95,000 to 120,000 clones listed, 70% to 85% are singletons. CDR1 MNHEY and CDR2 SVGAGI come from the germline V gene. This CDR3 is 12 amino acids long. Trimming stripped 8 bases from V and 1 base from J, with 8 bases between. The chain uses TRBV6-5 and TRBJ1-1; unclear D gene. Material for sequencing was blood. This sequence was found in a young man in good health. CDR3 DNA: TGTGCCAGCTACAGCTGGAACACTGAAGCTTTCTTT. This sequence encodes CASYSWNTEAFF.